The 17 T cell receptor beta chains listed next were all sequenced from one sample in a study of graft-versus-host responses after intestinal transplantation. This table comes from immunoSEQ multiplex PCR, and its TCRdb copy is limited to in-frame clones, with some not included. Of about 88,000 clones listed, 75% to 90% were seen once; the top ten hold approximately 0.11%. These receptors' targets are unknown. Material: unstimulated CD4+ T cells sorted from spleen or lymph node cells, obtained before intestinal transplant. The receptors stem from a human donor who received an intestinal transplant.

CDR3 region: CASSRGETEYF. In DNA form, the CDR3 reads TGTGCCAGCTCCCGGGGGGAAACGGAGTACTTC. The J gene is TRBJ2-7, the V gene TRBV18; 7 nucleotides align to TRBD2. The CDR3 spans 11 residues. V dropped 6 bases and J dropped 11; count of bases not matched to a gene: 7. Germline CDR1 and CDR2: KGHSH and LQKENI.

In its sample, this clone was seen once. The chain joins TRBV5-1 to TRBJ2-3; 7 bases fit TRBD2. The CDR3 is made up of 17 amino acids. The V segment lost 2 bases and the J segment 10 bases; nucleotides outside the gene matches: 19. The germline V gene has CDR1 SGHRS and CDR2 YFSETQ. The chain's CDR3 is CASSFSGTTISSPSQYF. In DNA form, the CDR3 reads TGCGCCAGCAGCTTTTCCGGGACTACAATCTCATCTCCCTCGCAGTATTTT.

V is TRBV6-5 and J is TRBJ1-3; D ambiguous. Germline-derived CDR1 and CDR2 are MNHEY and SVGAGI. V was clipped by 6 bases and J by 2 bases, with 8 bases between them. The CDR3 consists of 13 residues. In nucleotides, the CDR3 is TGTGCCAGCAGCCCTACCACTGGAAACACCATATATTTT. It specifies CASSPTTGNTIYF.

The rearrangement links TRBV11-2 to TRBJ1-1; D might be TRBD1 (6 bases). The V end was cut by 3 bases, the J end by 0 bases, with 14 bases between. Germline assignment: CDR1 SGHAT and CDR2 FQNNGV. This CDR3 has 16 amino acids. CDR3 DNA: TGTGCCAGCAGCTTTAACCCCGGACAGTTGAACACTGAAGCTTTCTTT. It yields the protein CASSFNPGQLNTEAFF. Drawing the rest from reference TRBV11-2 and TRBJ1-1, the complete variable domain is EAGVAQSPRYKIIEKRQSVAFWCNPISGHATLYWYQQILGQGPKLLIQFQNNGVVDDSQLPKDRFSAERLKGVDSTLKIQPAKLEDSAVYLCASSFNPGQLNTEAFFGQGTRLTVV.

The V and J genes are TRBV5-6 and TRBJ1-1, with 7 nucleotides matching TRBD1. Per the germline V gene, CDR1 is SGHDT and CDR2 is YYEEEE. With 3 bases clipped from V and 3 bases from J, the junction kept 8 bases outside the gene matches. The CDR3 is 15 residues long. The CDR3 nucleotides are TGTGCCAGCAGCTGGAGGGGGCGAGTGGACACTGAAGCTTTCTTT. As protein: CASSWRGRVDTEAFF.

The sample holds a few counts of this clone. This rearrangement joins TRBV5-4 to TRBJ1-2, with D possibly matching TRBD1 (6 bases). CDR1 SGHNT and CDR2 YYREEE come from the germline V gene (reference sequence). V was shortened by 4 bases and J by 3 bases, with 16 bases between the two germline ends. This CDR3 contains 15 residues. The CDR3 region is CASSPRGGLDYGYTF. Here the CDR3 DNA reads TGTGCCAGCAGCCCCCGGGGGGGCTTGGACTATGGCTACACCTTC.

V gene TRBV6-6 combines with J gene TRBJ1-1; D possibly corresponds to TRBD1 (5 bases). The CDR3 spans 13 residues. Germline V gene lookup returns CDR1 MNHNY and CDR2 SVGAGI (reference sequence). The V end was cut by 8 bases, the J end by 4 bases, with 14 bases between. Written as DNA, the CDR3 is TGTGCCAGCGGCAGGGTGGGGGGCACTGAAGCTTTCTTT. This translates into CASGRVGGTEAFF.

The J gene is TRBJ2-5, the V gene TRBV7-2; tentatively, D is TRBD1 (5 bases). This CDR3 comprises 13 residues. With 1 base removed from V and 7 bases from J, the gap between germline ends came to 10 bases. Germline-derived CDR1 and CDR2 are SGHTA and FQGNSA. This CDR3 is CASSLGSGATQYF. In DNA, the CDR3 is TGTGCCAGCAGCTTAGGATCTGGGGCGACCCAGTACTTC.

This clone has more than one count but fewer than ten. The junction differs from germline at one of its ends, possibly a read error. This chain connects TRBV25-1 to TRBJ1-2, with 7 positions matching TRBD1. CDR3 length equals 12 residues. Germline V CDR1 and CDR2: MGHDK, SYGVNS. The CDR3 sequence: CASSEYGQVPRF. Here the CDR3 DNA reads TGTGCCAGCAGTGAATATGGACAGGTCCCACGCTTC.

The V and J genes are TRBV4-1 and TRBJ2-5, with D perhaps matching TRBD2 (6 bases). Per the germline V gene, CDR1 is MGHRA and CDR2 is YSYEKL. V lost 4 bases, J lost 5 bases, and 14 bases lay in between. The CDR3 spans 14 residues. Here the CDR3 reads CASSREGLGETQYF. DNA of the CDR3: TGCGCCAGCAGCCGCGAGGGACTCGGGGAGACCCAGTACTTC.

The V and J genes are TRBV6-1 and TRBJ1-1, with D perhaps TRBD1 (5 bases). The length of the CDR3 is 11 residues. Germline loops: CDR1 MNHNS, CDR2 SASEGT. V lost 8 bases and J 8 bases, leaving 12 bases between the germline ends. CDR3 sequence reads: CASGAISEAFF. The CDR3, as DNA: TGTGCCAGCGGGGCCATCTCCGAAGCTTTCTTT.

The V gene is TRBV5-1, the J gene TRBJ2-1; 12 bases are a match to TRBD2. Germline CDR1 reads SGHRS; CDR2 reads YFSETQ. Trimming at V came to 4 bases and at J to 6 bases, leaving 8 bases not matched to a gene. The length of the CDR3 is 16 residues. The CDR3 DNA reads TGCGCCAGCAGCACCAGCCTAGCGGGGGGGTTCAATGAGCAGTTCTTC. Its protein is CASSTSLAGGFNEQFF.

The rearrangement links TRBV2 to TRBJ1-2; D ambiguous. V was trimmed by 11 bases and J by 6 bases, leaving 10 bases between them. CDR3 length equals 10 residues. The germline V gene has CDR1 SNHLY and CDR2 FYNNEI. The CDR3 DNA follows: TGTGCCCCAGACGGGGATGGCTACACCTTC. Translating gives CAPDGDGYTF.

The chain uses TRBV5-4 and TRBJ2-7, with 9 bases matching TRBD1. V dropped 6 bases and J dropped 6; count of bases not matched to a gene: 7. The CDR3 sequence is 13 residues long. Looked up from germline, CDR1 is SGHNT and CDR2 is YYREEE (reference sequence). CDR3 amino acids: CASTGTGWGEQYF. CDR3 DNA sequence: TGTGCCAGCACTGGGACAGGGTGGGGCGAGCAGTACTTC.

V usage is TRBV6-1 and J usage is TRBJ1-4; the match to TRBD1 covers 7 bases. CDR1 and CDR2 (germline): MNHNS, SASEGT. The trim removed 4 bases at V and 9 bases at J, leaving 5 bases unmatched. This CDR3 region has 13 residues. Here the CDR3 DNA reads TGTGCCAGCAGTGGACAGGGTCTACAAAAACTGTTTTTT. This codes for CASSGQGLQKLFF.

The chain links TRBV5-1 to TRBJ2-7, with D tentatively TRBD2 (6 bases). This CDR3 has 17 amino acids. Trimming removed 4 bases from V and 3 bases from J, with 23 bases in between. Germline CDR1 is SGHRS and CDR2 is YFSETQ. The CDR3 DNA reads as TGCGCCAGCAGCGGAGGGAGCAACTCACGGACCCTCTACGAGCAGTACTTC. Protein product: CASSGGSNSRTLYEQYF. The whole variable domain, remainder taken from reference TRBV5-1 and TRBJ2-7, is KAGVTQTPRYLIKTRGQQVTLSCSPISGHRSVSWYQQTPGQGLQFLFEYFSETQRNKGNFPGRFSGRQFSNSRSEMNVSTLELGDSALYLCASSGGSNSRTLYEQYFGPGTRLTVT.

The gene calls are TRBV2 and TRBJ1-4; TRBD1 matches 9 bases. The length of the CDR3 is 15 residues. After removal of 4 bases from V and 7 bases from J, the junction contained 7 bases not matched to a gene. Germline V gene data show CDR1 as SNHLY and CDR2 as FYNNEI. CDR3 bases: TGTGCCAGCAGTGGGTGGAGACAGGGGGGTGAAAAACTGTTTTTT. Translating it yields CASSGWRQGGEKLFF. Full variable domain (rest looked up from reference TRBV2 and TRBJ1-4): EPEVTQTPSHQVTQMGQEVILRCVPISNHLYFYWYRQILGQKVEFLVSFYNNEISEKSEIFDDQFSVERPDGSNFTLKIRSTKLEDSAMYFCASSGWRQGGEKLFFGSGTQLSVL.